The clone carrying this T cell receptor beta chain was detected many times. Its matching antigen is unknown. This entry comes from a study of post-analysis software for immune sequencing data. For the study at large: Relapsing-remitting, secondary progressive and progressive-relapsing multiple sclerosis courses were included.

Unique molecular identifiers had been added to the TCR beta cDNA libraries. T cells numbering roughly 0.9 to 11 million gave rise to around 460,000 cDNA molecules. TCRdb re-called the PCR reads through MiXCR, storing one row per CDR3 protein. The repertoire holds over 700,000 distinct CDR3 sequences, with 30% as singletons. Study-level findings and limits: TRBV5-6, TRBV5-1 and TRBV20-1 were among roughly five TRBV segments more frequent in patients than controls. Diversity measured as normalized Chao1 was significantly lower in multiple sclerosis patients than in controls.

Trimming cost V 5 bases and J 8 bases; bases outside gene matches: 8. The CDR3 runs 14 residues. The sequence came from a girl under 18 with multiple sclerosis. The rearrangement links TRBV12-3 or TRBV12-4 to TRBJ1-2; 10 bases line up with TRBD1. The sample was blood. The CDR3 spells CASSAATGGRGYTF. In DNA form, the CDR3 reads TGTGCCAGCAGTGCCGCGACAGGGGGCAGAGGCTACACCTTC.